This entry lists 26 T cell receptor beta chains sequenced from one sample in a study of blood T cell repertoires in COVID-19. Only in-frame clones appear in the TCRdb table, and some are missing; sequencing was by immunoSEQ multiplex PCR. The data hold approximately 250,000 clones, with approximately 85% observed a single time. What was sequenced was peripheral blood. The receptors were gathered from a man aged 50 to 60 with COVID-19, enrolled during active disease.

V gene TRBV5-1 combines with J gene TRBJ2-5, with 9 bases identical to TRBD2. CDR1 is SGHRS and CDR2 is YFSETQ in the germline V gene. The trim removed 7 bases at V and 6 bases at J, leaving 16 bases unmatched. There are 16 residues in the CDR3. The CDR3 bases are TGCGCCAGCGCCCGCGGGGGGGCGCTTGATTGGCAGACCCAGTACTTC. This translates into CASARGGALDWQTQYF.

This clone was picked up a small number of times. This rearrangement joins TRBV9 to TRBJ2-3; D unclear. This CDR3 has 14 amino acids. V shed 3 bases and J shed 4 bases, with 12 bases lying between them. Germline CDR1 is SGDLS and CDR2 is YYNGEE. CDR3 DNA sequence: TGTGCCAGCAGCGGACTTGGGTCATCAGATACGCAGTATTTT. The encoded protein is CASSGLGSSDTQYF.

The rearrangement links TRBV11-2 to TRBJ1-1, with a weak D call TRBD1 (6 bases). This CDR3 spans 18 amino acids. Between the trimmed V and J ends, which lost 1 base and 1 base, there was a span of 19 bases. The germline V gene encodes CDR1 SGHAT and CDR2 FQNNGV. CDR3 nucleotides: TGTGCCAGCAGCTTAGCACCCGGGACATCACTTTCGAACACTGAAGCTTTCTTT. This encodes CASSLAPGTSLSNTEAFF.

V gene TRBV27 combines with J gene TRBJ1-5; 9 nucleotides match TRBD1. The V gene's germline CDR1 is MNHEY and CDR2 SMNVEV (reference sequence). Trimming removed 4 bases from V and 5 bases from J; junction bases left unmatched: 6. CDR3 length: 15 amino acids. This chain's CDR3 is CASSWGQGEYQPQHF. The DNA for the CDR3 is TGTGCCAGCAGTTGGGGACAGGGAGAGTATCAGCCCCAGCATTTT.

This rearrangement joins TRBV10-1 to TRBJ2-7, with 7 bases fitting TRBD1. Germline CDR1 WNHNN, CDR2 SYGVQD (reference sequence). The CDR3 is 15 residues long. The V and J ends lost 4 bases and 4 bases, in that order; junction bases with no gene match: 10. CDR3 loop: CASSVETGKGYEQYF. The CDR3 DNA reads TGCGCCAGCAGTGTAGAGACAGGGAAGGGATACGAGCAGTACTTC.

The chain couples TRBV6-5 to TRBJ2-7, with TRBD1 matching 10 bases. The CDR3 has 15 amino acids. The germline V gene has CDR1 MNHEY and CDR2 SVGAGI. V shed 5 bases, J shed 6 bases, and the junction held 10 bases outside the gene matches. CDR3 in amino acids: CASSPTGTGASEQYF. The DNA of the CDR3 is TGTGCCAGCAGTCCAACCGGGACAGGGGCTTCCGAGCAGTACTTC.

The J gene is TRBJ2-1, the V gene TRBV24-1; a weak D match, TRBD1 (6 bases). The CDR3 has 16 residues. V was trimmed by 4 bases and J by 0 bases, leaving 12 bases between them. CDR1 and CDR2 from the germline V gene are KGHDR and SFDVKD. The CDR3: CATSDQDSTSYNEQFF. In DNA, the CDR3 is TGTGCCACCAGTGACCAGGACAGCACCTCCTACAATGAGCAGTTCTTC.

This clone was observed a few times. This sequence joins TRBV4-1 and TRBJ2-5; 12 positions agree with TRBD2. CDR1 is MGHRA, CDR2 YSYEKL, per germline. The length of the CDR3 is 15 residues. The V gene end was trimmed by 4 bases and the J gene end by 5 bases; junction bases not matched to a gene: 5. CDR3 protein: CASSPLGTSGETQYF. The CDR3 nucleotides read TGCGCCAGCAGCCCCTTGGGGACTAGCGGGGAGACCCAGTACTTC.

J is TRBJ1-2 and V is TRBV5-5; weak D call: TRBD1 (6 bases). The CDR3 loop spans 14 amino acids. Germline V gene data show CDR1 as SGHKS and CDR2 as YYEKEE (reference sequence). V gave up 0 bases and J gave up 4 bases, with 10 bases separating them. The CDR3 DNA follows: TGTGCCAGCAGCTTGGCGCAGGGGATCTATGGCTACACCTTC. It yields the protein CASSLAQGIYGYTF.

The CDR3 region is CASSQGTENSPLHF. The CDR3 nucleotides read TGTGCCAGCAGCCAAGGTACCGAGAATTCACCCCTCCACTTT. The chain joins TRBV4-2 to TRBJ1-6, with D hard to call. V was cut by 1 base and J by 7 bases, with 8 bases left in between. The V gene's germline CDR1 is LGHNA and CDR2 YNFKEQ. This CDR3 contains 14 residues.

The chain recombines TRBV11-2 with TRBJ2-7, with 7 bases that match TRBD2. This CDR3 is built from 14 residues. Germline trimming cut 2 bases from V and 5 bases from J; bases unmatched to any gene: 6. Germline CDR1 and CDR2: SGHAT and FQNNGV. This CDR3 reads CASSLWGGNNEQYF. In DNA, the CDR3 is TGTGCCAGCAGCTTATGGGGGGGGAATAACGAGCAGTACTTC.

The chain combines TRBV3-1 (or the pseudogene TRBV3-2) with TRBJ2-2; 10 bases map to TRBD2. Germline assignment: CDR1 LGHDT and CDR2 YNNKEL (reference sequence). CDR3 length: 17 residues. J was trimmed by 5 bases and V by 1 base; bases with no gene match: 7. The CDR3 sequence is CASSQGTLAGVTGELFF. For the CDR3, the DNA is TGTGCCAGCAGCCAAGGAACTCTAGCGGGGGTTACCGGGGAGCTGTTTTTT.

The gene calls are TRBV6-1 and TRBJ2-7; TRBD2 might be the D (5 bases). Trimming cost V 4 bases and J 1 base, with 8 bases left between them. Germline-derived CDR1 and CDR2 are MNHNS and SASEGT. There are 13 residues in the CDR3. This CDR3 reads CASSVGSSYEQYF. DNA for the CDR3: TGTGCCAGCAGTGTAGGGAGTTCCTACGAGCAGTACTTC.

The V gene is TRBV5-4, the J gene TRBJ1-2; D gene unclear. Trimming took off 5 bases at V and 4 bases at J, with 15 bases between the two ends. CDR3 length: 14 residues. Looked up from germline, CDR1 is SGHNT and CDR2 is YYREEE (reference sequence). The chain's CDR3 is CASSSSSGIYGYTF. Here the CDR3 DNA reads TGTGCCAGCAGTTCTTCTAGCGGGATCTATGGCTACACCTTC.

V gene TRBV19 combines with J gene TRBJ1-5, with TRBD1 as a possible D gene (6 bases). V gave up 9 bases and J gave up 6 bases, with 18 bases separating them. Germline V lookup: CDR1 LNHDA, CDR2 SQIVND (reference sequence). The CDR3 runs to 14 residues. CDR3 sequence: CASERQVGSQPQHF. CDR3 sequence (DNA): TGTGCCAGCGAGAGACAGGTCGGAAGTCAGCCCCAGCATTTT.

The chain is built from TRBV5-8 and TRBJ1-1, with 8 bases lining up with TRBD1. The CDR3 spans 15 residues. V trimming: 4 bases; J trimming: 2 bases; junction bases outside the gene matches: 7. Per the germline V gene, CDR1 is SGHTS and CDR2 is YDEGEE. For the CDR3, the DNA is TGTGCCAGCAGCGCCCGTGCAGGGGGCAACACTGAAGCTTTCTTT. It encodes CASSARAGGNTEAFF.

V gene TRBV4-2 combines with J gene TRBJ2-7; 7 bases match TRBD2. The V gene's germline CDR1 is LGHNA and CDR2 YNFKEQ. The junction had 4 bases not matched to a gene; V was cut back by 0 bases and J by 2 bases. The CDR3 length is 15 residues. CDR3 protein: CASSQESGATYEQYF. CDR3 bases: TGTGCCAGCAGCCAAGAGAGCGGGGCTACCTACGAGCAGTACTTC.

The DNA of the CDR3 is TGTGCCAGCAGACTACCACAGGTATTGCAGCCCCAGCATTTT. This encodes CASRLPQVLQPQHF. The rearrangement uses TRBV28 and TRBJ1-5, with TRBD1 as a possible D gene (5 bases). CDR3 length: 14 amino acids. Germline V gene lookup returns CDR1 MDHEN and CDR2 SYDVKM. V lost 6 bases and J 7 bases, leaving 16 bases between the germline ends.

The rearrangement uses TRBV29-1 and TRBJ2-7; perhaps TRBD1 as D (7 bases). This CDR3 region has 16 residues. V lost 5 bases to trimming and J lost 3 bases, with 23 bases between them. Germline lookup yields CDR1 SQVTM and CDR2 ANQGSEA. This chain's CDR3 is CSVTLLRARGDYEQYF. The CDR3 DNA sequence: TGCAGCGTTACCCTGTTACGGGCCAGGGGGGACTACGAGCAGTACTTC.

The rearrangement uses TRBV29-1 and TRBJ1-4, with TRBD1 matching 8 bases. The CDR3 spans 12 residues. The V and J ends lost 7 bases and 7 bases, in that order; junction bases with no gene match: 5. Germline CDR1 and CDR2: SQVTM and ANQGSEA. CDR3 coding DNA: TGCAGCGCCGGACAGGGTTCTGAAAAACTGTTTTTT. Residues: CSAGQGSEKLFF.

The chain is built from TRBV18 and TRBJ2-7; 7 bases align to TRBD1. Germline CDR1 reads KGHSH; CDR2 reads LQKENI. This CDR3 region has 14 residues. V dropped 6 bases and J dropped 6; count of bases not matched to a gene: 11. CDR3 sequence reads: CASSSDEGASEQYF. CDR3 coding DNA: TGTGCCAGCTCTAGCGACGAGGGGGCGAGCGAGCAGTACTTC.

The chain employs TRBV19 and TRBJ1-5, with D possibly TRBD1 on 5 matching bases. In germline, CDR1 is LNHDA, CDR2 SQIVND (reference sequence). The CDR3 is 15 amino acids. V lost 8 bases and J 0 bases, leaving 14 bases between the germline ends. For the CDR3, the DNA is TGTGCCAGTGTCCCGGGGGGGGGTAGCAATCAGCCCCAGCATTTT. Its translation is CASVPGGGSNQPQHF.

The chain uses TRBV18 and TRBJ2-7; D ambiguous. V lost 1 base and J lost 4, with 5 bases in between. The CDR3 totals 12 residues. Germline V CDR1 and CDR2: KGHSH, LQKENI. The CDR3 here is CASSPLRYEQYF. The CDR3 DNA is TGTGCCAGCTCACCACTGAGGTACGAGCAGTACTTC.

About this clone: The conserved final phenylalanine or tryptophan is absent from the CDR3, which likely points to a read error. It is unclear where the CDR3 begins or ends on the DNA, so no DNA is shown, and the CDR3 is as TCRdb lists it. V usage is TRBV7-3 and J usage is TRBJ2-7; TRBD2, as called in the table, went unchecked against the DNA. Both ends counted, the CDR3 spans 8 residues. The germline CDR1 and CDR2 sequences are SGHTA and FQGTGA. The chain's CDR3 is CASSPRAP.

The V and J genes are TRBV13 and TRBJ1-2; 7 nucleotides line up with TRBD1. With V trimmed by 5 bases and J by 0 bases, 3 bases remained unmatched. The CDR3 length is 14 residues. Germline V gene lookup returns CDR1 PRHDT and CDR2 FYEKMQ (reference sequence). In DNA, the CDR3 is TGTGCCAGCAGCGCGGGACAGTCTAACTATGGCTACACCTTC. This codes for CASSAGQSNYGYTF.

This chain uses TRBV18 with TRBJ2-5, with TRBD2 matching 8 bases. Germline V gene data show CDR1 as KGHSH and CDR2 as LQKENI. The CDR3 is made up of 13 amino acids. V lost 6 bases and J lost 3; bases outside the gene matches: 3. The CDR3 region is CASSTGGKETQYF. For the CDR3, the DNA is TGTGCCAGCTCGACGGGAGGGAAAGAGACCCAGTACTTC.